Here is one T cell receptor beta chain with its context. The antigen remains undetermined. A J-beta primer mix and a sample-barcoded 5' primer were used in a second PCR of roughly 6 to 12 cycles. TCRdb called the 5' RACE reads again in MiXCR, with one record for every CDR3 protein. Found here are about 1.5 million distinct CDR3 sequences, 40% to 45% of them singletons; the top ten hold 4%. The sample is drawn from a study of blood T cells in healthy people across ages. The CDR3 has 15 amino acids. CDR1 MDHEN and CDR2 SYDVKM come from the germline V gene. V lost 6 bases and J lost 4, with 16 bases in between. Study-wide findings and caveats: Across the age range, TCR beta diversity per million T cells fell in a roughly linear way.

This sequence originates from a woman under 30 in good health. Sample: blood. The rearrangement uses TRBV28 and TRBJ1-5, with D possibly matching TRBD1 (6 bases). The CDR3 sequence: CASRGTQGQNQPQHF. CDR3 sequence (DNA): TGTGCCAGCAGAGGAACCCAGGGGCAGAATCAGCCCCAGCATTTT.